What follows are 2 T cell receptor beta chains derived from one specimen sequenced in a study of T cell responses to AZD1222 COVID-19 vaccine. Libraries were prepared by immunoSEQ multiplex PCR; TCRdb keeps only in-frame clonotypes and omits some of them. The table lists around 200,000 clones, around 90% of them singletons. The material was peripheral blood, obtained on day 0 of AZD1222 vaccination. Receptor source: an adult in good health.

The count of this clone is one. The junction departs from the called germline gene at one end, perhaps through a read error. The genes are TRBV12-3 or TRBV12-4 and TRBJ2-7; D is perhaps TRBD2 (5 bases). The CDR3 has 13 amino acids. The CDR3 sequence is CASSFPGGYGIHF. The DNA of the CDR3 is TGTGCCAGCAGTTTCCCCGGCGGGTACGGAATCCACTTC.

CDR3 region: CASSLGPWETQYF. The CDR3, as DNA: TGTGCCAGCAGCCTCGGCCCGTGGGAGACCCAGTACTTC. The chain links TRBV14 to TRBJ2-5; D is unresolved. The CDR3 contains 13 residues. Trimming removed 4 bases at V and 5 bases at J, with 11 bases between. Germline assignment: CDR1 SGHDN and CDR2 FVKESK.